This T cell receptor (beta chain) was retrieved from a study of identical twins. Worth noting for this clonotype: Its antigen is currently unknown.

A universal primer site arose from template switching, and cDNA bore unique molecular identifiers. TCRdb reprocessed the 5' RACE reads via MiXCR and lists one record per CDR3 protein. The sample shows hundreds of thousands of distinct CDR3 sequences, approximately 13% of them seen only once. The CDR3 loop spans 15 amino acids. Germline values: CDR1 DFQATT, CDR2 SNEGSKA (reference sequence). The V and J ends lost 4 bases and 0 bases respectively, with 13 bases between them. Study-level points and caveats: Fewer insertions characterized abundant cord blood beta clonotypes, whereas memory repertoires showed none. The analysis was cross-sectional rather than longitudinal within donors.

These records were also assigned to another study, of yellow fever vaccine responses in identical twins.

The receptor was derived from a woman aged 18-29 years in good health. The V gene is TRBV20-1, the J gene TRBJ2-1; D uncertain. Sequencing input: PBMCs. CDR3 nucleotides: TGCAGTGCTACCCCTCCCTCCTCCTCCTACAATGAGCAGTTCTTC. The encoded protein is CSATPPSSSYNEQFF.